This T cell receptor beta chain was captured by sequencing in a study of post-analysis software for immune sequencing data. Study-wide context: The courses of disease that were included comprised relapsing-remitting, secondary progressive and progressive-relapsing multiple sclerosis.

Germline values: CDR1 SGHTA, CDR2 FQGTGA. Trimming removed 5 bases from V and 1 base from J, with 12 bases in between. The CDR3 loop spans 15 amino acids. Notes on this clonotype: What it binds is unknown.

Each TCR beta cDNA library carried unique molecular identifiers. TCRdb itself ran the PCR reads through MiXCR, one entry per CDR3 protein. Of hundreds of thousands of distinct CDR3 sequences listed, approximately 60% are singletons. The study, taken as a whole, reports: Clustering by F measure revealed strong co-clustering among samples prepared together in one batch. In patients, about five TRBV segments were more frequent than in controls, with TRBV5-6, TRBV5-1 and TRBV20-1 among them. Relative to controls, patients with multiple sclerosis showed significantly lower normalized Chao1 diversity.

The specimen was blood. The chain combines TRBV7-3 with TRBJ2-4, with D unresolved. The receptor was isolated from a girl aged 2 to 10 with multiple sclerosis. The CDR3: CASSNPRRAKNIQYF. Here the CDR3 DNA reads TGTGCCAGCAGCAACCCCAGACGGGCCAAAAACATTCAGTACTTC.